This passage covers 28 T cell receptor beta chains from one sample sequenced in a study of CD8+ T cells in alopecia areata. Reverse transcribed after extraction, RNA yielded cDNA as the sequencing template. Generated by immunoSEQ multiplex PCR, the TCRdb table keeps only in-frame clones and is missing some. The sample records about 98,000 clones, 35% to 45% being singletons. Sequencing was done on a sample of CD4+ T cells sorted from blood. These receptors were taken from a human donor with alopecia areata.

This sequence joins TRBV7-2 and TRBJ2-5, with D uncertain. CDR1 is SGHTA, CDR2 FQGNSA, per germline. The CDR3 is made up of 13 amino acids. V lost 2 bases to trimming and J lost 5 bases, with 9 bases between them. CDR3 sequence reads: CASSLTPRETQYF. The CDR3 nucleotides are TGTGCCAGCAGCTTAACCCCCCGGGAGACCCAGTACTTC. The entire variable domain, with the rest obtained from reference TRBV7-2 and TRBJ2-5, is as follows: GAGVSQSPSNKVTEKGKDVELRCDPISGHTALYWYRQSLGQGLEFLIYFQGNSAPDKSGLPSDRFSAERTGGSVSTLTIQRTQQEDSAVYLCASSLTPRETQYFGPGTRLLVL.

This clone was seen only once. An end of the junction does not agree with germline; a read error may underlie this. The chain combines TRBV2 with TRBJ2-5; D not certain. The CDR3 runs to 12 residues. Germline CDR1 and CDR2: SNHLY and FYNNEI. This CDR3 is CASSENDGRTDF. The CDR3 nucleotides are TGTGCCAGCAGTGAAAATGACGGACGTACGGACTTC. The whole variable domain, filled in from reference TRBV2 and TRBJ2-5, reads EPEVTQTPSHQVTQMGQEVILRCVPISNHLYFYWYRQILGQKVEFLVSFYNNEISEKSEIFDDQFSVERPDGSNFTLKIRSTKLEDSAMYFCASSENDGRTDFGPGTRLLVL.

The chain combines TRBV29-1 with TRBJ2-3; TRBD2 aligns across 10 bases. V lost 2 bases and J lost 4; bases outside the gene matches: 6. CDR3 length equals 15 residues. The V gene's germline CDR1 is SQVTM and CDR2 ANQGSEA. The CDR3 DNA reads TGCAGCGTTGAACCAAGCGGGGGGGCCGCAGATACGCAGTATTTT. Its translation is CSVEPSGGAADTQYF.

The V call is TRBV20-1, the J call TRBJ2-2, with D unclear. Germline V gene lookup returns CDR1 DFQATT and CDR2 SNEGSKA (reference sequence). Trimming took off 6 bases at V and 8 bases at J, with 10 bases between the two ends. The CDR3 has 11 amino acids. The CDR3 DNA follows: TGCAGTGCCAAGGTTACTGGGGAGCTGTTTTTT. This sequence encodes CSAKVTGELFF.

This rearrangement joins TRBV2 to TRBJ2-1, with 10 bases lining up with TRBD2. Germline values: CDR1 SNHLY, CDR2 FYNNEI. The junction had 14 bases not matched to a gene; V was cut back by 6 bases and J by 12 bases. CDR3 length: 15 residues. Written as DNA, the CDR3 is TGTGCCAGCAGGGGGGTGACTAGCGGGCCTACTGGGCAGTTCTTC. Amino acid sequence: CASRGVTSGPTGQFF.

This clone was found a few times. This chain connects TRBV11-2 to TRBJ2-7; tentatively, D is TRBD1 or TRBD2 (5 bases each). Trimming pared 4 bases from V and 4 bases from J, leaving 23 bases between. The CDR3 has 17 residues. From germline, CDR1 is SGHAT and CDR2 FQNNGV. The CDR3: CASSSIGWGKDLYEQYF. Written as DNA, the CDR3 is TGTGCCAGCAGCTCTATAGGTTGGGGGAAAGACCTTTACGAGCAGTACTTC.

The chain links TRBV29-1 to TRBJ2-5; TRBD2 is a possible D gene (6 bases). V lost 7 bases and J 9 bases, leaving 21 bases between the germline ends. The CDR3 covers 13 residues. Germline V gene data show CDR1 as SQVTM and CDR2 as ANQGSEA. The chain's CDR3 is CSGGTQVSGAQYF. CDR3 sequence (DNA): TGCAGCGGCGGGACCCAGGTCTCGGGGGCCCAGTACTTC.

This clone was observed a few times. The chain joins TRBV29-1 to TRBJ2-7; 10 bases agree with TRBD1. Germline lookup yields CDR1 SQVTM and CDR2 ANQGSEA. V lost 6 bases to trimming and J lost 5 bases; unmatched junction nucleotides: 13. This CDR3 is 15 amino acids long. The chain's CDR3 is CSVVLRDRGRDEQYF. The CDR3 DNA follows: TGCAGCGTCGTCCTCCGGGACAGGGGAAGGGACGAGCAGTACTTC.

CDR3 in DNA: TGCGCCAGCAGCTTAGGCTCGGAGACAATCTACGGCTACACCTTC. It is translated as CASSLGSETIYGYTF. J is TRBJ1-2 and V is TRBV5-1; D remains ambiguous. The CDR3 runs to 15 residues. V was cut by 2 bases and J by 8 bases, with 19 bases left in between. The germline gives CDR1 SGHRS, CDR2 YFSETQ. The variable domain in full, completed from reference TRBV5-1 and TRBJ1-2, reads KAGVTQTPRYLIKTRGQQVTLSCSPISGHRSVSWYQQTPGQGLQFLFEYFSETQRNKGNFPGRFSGRQFSNSRSEMNVSTLELGDSALYLCASSLGSETIYGYTFGSGTRLTVV.

The V call is TRBV29-1, the J call TRBJ2-1; 13 positions match TRBD2. Germline V gene data show CDR1 as SQVTM and CDR2 as ANQGSEA. J was trimmed by 0 bases and V by 4 bases; bases with no gene match: 6. The CDR3 runs 17 residues. CDR3 coding DNA: TGCAGCGTTGGCGGACTAGCGGGAGACACCTCCTACAATGAGCAGTTCTTC. As protein: CSVGGLAGDTSYNEQFF.

The chain links TRBV25-1 to TRBJ2-7; no clear D. Germline values: CDR1 MGHDK, CDR2 SYGVNS. Trimming cost V 8 bases and J 3 bases, with 14 bases left between them. The CDR3 sequence is 13 residues long. This CDR3 is CASGQTNLYEQYF. The CDR3 DNA reads as TGTGCCAGCGGCCAGACCAACCTCTACGAGCAGTACTTC.

This chain joins TRBV7-6 and TRBJ2-1, with 9 bases that match TRBD2. V dropped 5 bases and J dropped 9; count of bases not matched to a gene: 17. CDR3 size: 17 residues. From germline, CDR1 is SGHVS and CDR2 FNYEAQ. The CDR3 sequence: CASSIQWAGGPRSEQFF. As DNA, the CDR3 is TGTGCCAGCAGCATACAATGGGCGGGGGGGCCGAGGAGTGAGCAGTTCTTC.

The chain employs TRBV19 and TRBJ2-6; the D gene is possibly TRBD1 (6 bases). CDR1 is LNHDA and CDR2 is SQIVND in the germline V gene (reference sequence). V gave up 6 bases and J gave up 0 bases, with 15 bases separating them. This CDR3 region has 17 residues. CDR3 sequence reads: CASSTIGGNSGANVLTF. CDR3 in DNA: TGTGCCAGTAGCACGATAGGGGGAAACTCTGGGGCCAACGTCCTGACTTTC.

The chain recombines TRBV28 with TRBJ2-5; perhaps TRBD2 as D (5 bases). The V gene's germline CDR1 is MDHEN and CDR2 SYDVKM. The V end was cut by 7 bases, the J end by 5 bases, with 11 bases between. This CDR3 is built from 12 residues. CDR3 sequence: CASTQTGETQYF. As DNA, the CDR3 is TGTGCCAGCACCCAAACGGGGGAGACCCAGTACTTC.

This clone was counted a few times. This chain connects TRBV29-1 to TRBJ2-3; TRBD1 agrees at 12 bases. The CDR3 loop spans 13 amino acids. Looked up from germline, CDR1 is SQVTM and CDR2 is ANQGSEA. Trimming cost V 7 bases and J 6 bases; bases outside gene matches: 5. The CDR3 spells CSAGQGARDTQYF. The CDR3, as DNA: TGCAGCGCGGGACAGGGGGCAAGGGATACGCAGTATTTT.

The CDR3 reads CASSLAGSGRNEQYF. CDR3 coding DNA: TGCGCCAGCAGCTTGGCCGGATCAGGTAGGAACGAGCAGTACTTC. The gene calls are TRBV5-1 and TRBJ2-7; D is undetermined. V shed 0 bases and J shed 5 bases, with 15 bases lying between them. The CDR3 consists of 15 residues. Germline lookup yields CDR1 SGHRS and CDR2 YFSETQ.

The rearrangement links TRBV30 to TRBJ2-1, with 7 bases lining up with TRBD2. The V gene's germline CDR1 is GTSNPN and CDR2 SVGIG (reference sequence). This CDR3 is built from 11 residues. The trim removed 4 bases at V and 15 bases at J, leaving 9 bases unmatched. The CDR3 sequence: CAWNSGLDLFF. CDR3 in DNA: TGTGCCTGGAACAGCGGACTAGATCTGTTCTTC. The entire variable domain, with the rest obtained from reference TRBV30 and TRBJ2-1, is as follows: SQTIHQWPATLVQPVGSPLSLECTVEGTSNPNLYWYRQAAGRGLQLLFYSVGIGQISSEVPQNLSASRPQDRQFILSSKKLLLSDSGFYLCAWNSGLDLFFGPGTRLTVL.

The chain employs TRBV29-1 and TRBJ1-1; no definite D call. CDR1 is SQVTM, CDR2 ANQGSEA, per germline. The CDR3 spans 14 residues. V dropped 7 bases and J dropped 0 bases, with 15 bases sitting between them. This CDR3 reads CSAERGKMNTEAFF. The CDR3, as DNA: TGCAGCGCCGAGCGTGGAAAGATGAACACTGAAGCTTTCTTT.

V is TRBV30 and J is TRBJ1-1; 7 bases fit TRBD1. Trimming at V came to 2 bases and at J to 0 bases, leaving 9 bases not matched to a gene. The germline CDR1 and CDR2 sequences are GTSNPN and SVGIG (reference sequence). The CDR3 has 16 amino acids. The CDR3, as DNA: TGTGCCTGGAGTAACTACAGGGGCGGGATGAACACTGAAGCTTTCTTT. It specifies CAWSNYRGGMNTEAFF.

V is TRBV2 and J is TRBJ2-5; TRBD2 matches 8 bases. There are 14 residues in the CDR3. Losses at the gene ends were 6 bases for V and 4 bases for J; bases not matched to a gene: 7. The germline V gene encodes CDR1 SNHLY and CDR2 FYNNEI. The CDR3 region is CASRGGLVGETQYF. The CDR3 DNA reads as TGTGCCAGCAGGGGGGGACTAGTGGGAGAGACCCAGTACTTC.

This chain uses TRBV28 with TRBJ2-1, with 12 bases aligning to TRBD2. V lost 4 bases to trimming and J lost 3 bases; unmatched junction nucleotides: 1. The CDR3 covers 15 residues. CDR1 and CDR2 (germline): MDHEN, SYDVKM. In nucleotides, the CDR3 is TGTGCCAGCAGTTGGGGACTAGCGGGCTACAATGAGCAGTTCTTC. Its translation is CASSWGLAGYNEQFF.

The V call is TRBV4-1, the J call TRBJ2-3, with D perhaps TRBD2 (7 bases). In germline, CDR1 is MGHRA, CDR2 YSYEKL. This CDR3 is 15 amino acids long. Between the trimmed V and J ends, which lost 1 base and 9 bases, there was a span of 17 bases. The CDR3 DNA reads as TGCGCCAGCAGCCAAGGGTCTGCGGGGGCCGAGACGCAGTATTTT. Protein product: CASSQGSAGAETQYF.

The rearrangement joins TRBV11-2 to TRBJ2-7; no definite D call. The germline CDR1 and CDR2 sequences are SGHAT and FQNNGV. The CDR3 runs 13 residues. V lost 2 bases to trimming and J lost 2 bases, with 7 bases between them. The CDR3 region has the DNA TGTGCCAGCAGCTTACCCAGTACCTACGAGCAGTACTTC. Translated: CASSLPSTYEQYF.

CDR3: CASSTRNEQYF. The DNA of the CDR3 is TGTGCCAGCAGTACTAGAAACGAGCAGTACTTC. The chain combines TRBV2 with TRBJ2-7; a possible D gene is TRBD2 (5 bases). Germline assignment: CDR1 SNHLY and CDR2 FYNNEI. The V end was cut by 5 bases, the J end by 5 bases, with 7 bases between. This CDR3 is built from 11 residues.

This chain connects TRBV7-2 to TRBJ1-5, with no clear D. Trimming left V 1 base short and J 7 bases short, with 8 bases between. This CDR3 is built from 13 residues. Germline V gene data show CDR1 as SGHTA and CDR2 as FQGNSA. The CDR3 bases are TGTGCCAGCAGCTTAGTTTGGGCGCAGCCCCAGCATTTT. Translating it yields CASSLVWAQPQHF.

The chain employs TRBV18 and TRBJ2-1, with 8 bases fitting TRBD2. The CDR3 is 15 residues long. The germline V gene encodes CDR1 KGHSH and CDR2 LQKENI. Trimming took 2 bases from V and 2 from J; bases not matched to a gene: 2. In nucleotides, the CDR3 is TGTGCCAGCTCACCAGCGGGAGGCACCTACAATGAGCAGTTCTTC. This encodes CASSPAGGTYNEQFF.

This sequence joins TRBV23-1 and TRBJ2-3; no firm D call. TRBV23-1 is marked as an open reading frame, function uncertain. Between the trimmed V and J ends, which lost 4 bases and 0 bases, there was a span of 11 bases. This CDR3 has 15 amino acids. The CDR3 sequence: CASSPGCLSTDTQYF. DNA for the CDR3: TGCGCCAGCAGTCCAGGATGTCTTAGCACAGATACGCAGTATTTT.

The rearrangement uses TRBV30 and TRBJ1-5, with D possibly matching TRBD1 (6 bases). Trimming left V 0 bases short and J 0 bases short, with 12 bases between. The germline V gene encodes CDR1 GTSNPN and CDR2 SVGIG (reference sequence). The CDR3 contains 16 residues. The CDR3 coding sequence is TGTGCCTGGAGTGTATGGGGGACACCTAGCAATCAGCCCCAGCATTTT. Its protein product is CAWSVWGTPSNQPQHF.